The 17 T cell receptor beta chains given below trace back to one sample, sequenced in a study of cytomegalovirus exposure and HLA in healthy donors (dated by TCRdb to the late 2010s). The library relied on the immunoSEQ multiplex PCR assay. TCRdb's version of the immuneACCESS table is confined to in-frame rearrangements and falls short of the full clone set. An unresolved V gene accounts for under half of the shortfall where checked; the remainder is of unknown origin. This sample lists about 56,000 clones; 85% to 95% were detected once. 0.9% to 1.4% of the sample comes from the top ten. The sample was PBMCs. These receptors were taken from a man between 18 and 29 years old in good health and CMV-seronegative.

The rearrangement links TRBV15 to TRBJ2-1, with TRBD1 matching 9 bases. Germline values: CDR1 LNHNV, CDR2 YYDKDF (reference sequence). Losses at the gene ends were 9 bases for V and 7 bases for J; bases not matched to a gene: 10. The CDR3 is 14 residues long. The CDR3 DNA reads TGTGCCACTCCTGCCGGGACAGGGTTGAATGAGCAGTTCTTC. It codes for CATPAGTGLNEQFF.

The J gene is TRBJ1-1, the V gene TRBV9, with no clear D. The CDR3 runs 14 residues. V was trimmed by 3 bases and J by 1 base, leaving 10 bases between them. CDR1 and CDR2 from the germline V gene are SGDLS and YYNGEE. CDR3 sequence reads: CASSASPGNTEAFF. CDR3 sequence (DNA): TGTGCCAGCAGCGCCTCGCCCGGGAACACTGAAGCTTTCTTT.

On this clone itself: This sample also contains other DNA sequences that code for the same CDR3. V is TRBV27 and J is TRBJ2-1; 7 positions match TRBD2. From germline, CDR1 is MNHEY and CDR2 SMNVEV (reference sequence). V trimming: 3 bases; J trimming: 9 bases; junction bases outside the gene matches: 11. This CDR3 comprises 15 residues. CDR3 sequence reads: CASSLTGGSGGEQFF. The CDR3 coding sequence is TGTGCCAGCAGTTTGACGGGAGGCTCGGGGGGTGAGCAGTTCTTC.

The V and J genes are TRBV7-9 and TRBJ1-3, with TRBD1 matching 10 bases. The CDR3 runs 15 residues. CDR1 is SEHNR and CDR2 is FQNEAQ in the germline V gene (reference sequence). Unmatched junction bases numbered 9, after V lost 5 bases and J lost 8 bases. The DNA for the CDR3 is TGTGCCAGCAGCCAGGCCCGACAGGGGGCAGACACCATATATTTT. Translating gives CASSQARQGADTIYF. Variable domain in full (rest from reference TRBV7-9 and TRBJ1-3): DTGVSQNPRHKITKRGQNVTFRCDPISEHNRLYWYRQTLGQGPEFLTYFQNEAQLEKSRLLSDRFSAERPKGSFSTLEIQRTEQGDSAMYLCASSQARQGADTIYFGEGSWLTVV.

The chain recombines TRBV6-5 with TRBJ1-2, with D hard to call. This CDR3 has 14 amino acids. Trimming left V 0 bases short and J 1 base short, with 6 bases between. Germline CDR1 MNHEY, CDR2 SVGAGI. The chain's CDR3 is CASSYSQNNYGYTF. For the CDR3, the DNA is TGTGCCAGCAGTTACTCACAGAATAACTATGGCTACACCTTC.

The chain recombines TRBV6-6 with TRBJ2-4; 7 nucleotides match TRBD2. Trimming removed 5 bases from V and 7 bases from J; junction bases left unmatched: 8. The CDR3 has 14 residues. The germline gives CDR1 MNHNY, CDR2 SVGAGI (reference sequence). The CDR3 region is CASSTSGRANIQYF. CDR3 nucleotide sequence: TGTGCCAGCAGTACCTCGGGGAGGGCGAACATTCAGTACTTC.

The V call is TRBV9, the J call TRBJ2-1; 14 nucleotides match TRBD2. This CDR3 has 18 residues. With 3 bases clipped from V and 4 bases from J, the junction kept 9 bases outside the gene matches. Germline V gives CDR1 SGDLS, CDR2 YYNGEE. The CDR3 loop is CASSASGTSGGAYNEQFF. In DNA, the CDR3 is TGTGCCAGCAGCGCTTCCGGGACTAGCGGGGGCGCTTACAATGAGCAGTTCTTC.

V is TRBV9 and J is TRBJ2-5; TRBD1 matches at 10 bases. CDR1 is SGDLS, CDR2 YYNGEE, per germline. The CDR3 is 16 amino acids. The V and J ends lost 4 bases and 1 base, in that order; junction bases with no gene match: 7. The DNA for the CDR3 is TGTGCCAGCAGCTACTTAGACAGGGGGCCCCAAGAGACCCAGTACTTC. Encoded protein: CASSYLDRGPQETQYF.

The chain combines TRBV10-3 with TRBJ2-7; D is undetermined. Germline V lookup: CDR1 ENHRY, CDR2 SYGVKD. This CDR3 region has 14 residues. With 6 bases removed from V and 0 bases from J, the gap between germline ends came to 12 bases. The CDR3 spells CAISVASSSYEQYF. The CDR3 DNA is TGTGCCATCAGCGTCGCTTCTAGCTCCTACGAGCAGTACTTC.

CDR3 in DNA: TGTGCCAGCTCACCGGAACTACAGGCCGGTGAGCAGTTCTTC. Protein product: CASSPELQAGEQFF. The chain combines TRBV18 with TRBJ2-1; D is possibly TRBD1 (5 bases). Trimming took 3 bases from V and 9 from J, leaving 15 bases between them. Per the germline V gene, CDR1 is KGHSH and CDR2 is LQKENI. The CDR3 loop spans 14 amino acids.

The chain carries TRBV28 and TRBJ1-1, with D possibly being TRBD1 (5 bases). The V and J ends lost 5 bases and 5 bases respectively, with 15 bases between them. There are 14 residues in the CDR3. CDR1 and CDR2 from the germline V gene are MDHEN and SYDVKM. Here the CDR3 DNA reads TGTGCCAGCAGTACGGGGGGGGGAAGGACTGAAGCTTTCTTT. This encodes CASSTGGGRTEAFF.

This chain uses TRBV5-1 with TRBJ1-5, with D tentatively TRBD1 (6 bases). Germline values: CDR1 SGHRS, CDR2 YFSETQ. Deletions cut 4 bases from V and 5 bases from J, with 10 bases between. The CDR3 extends over 13 amino acids. CDR3 protein: CASSIQGDQPQHF. CDR3 in DNA: TGCGCCAGCAGCATACAGGGTGATCAGCCCCAGCATTTT. Looking up the rest from reference TRBV5-1 and TRBJ1-5 gives the full variable domain: KAGVTQTPRYLIKTRGQQVTLSCSPISGHRSVSWYQQTPGQGLQFLFEYFSETQRNKGNFPGRFSGRQFSNSRSEMNVSTLELGDSALYLCASSIQGDQPQHFGDGTRLSIL.

This chain uses TRBV4-1 with TRBJ2-7, with a weak D call TRBD2 (5 bases). Trimming took off 3 bases at V and 0 bases at J, with 9 bases between the two ends. Germline assignment: CDR1 MGHRA and CDR2 YSYEKL. The CDR3 totals 14 residues. The CDR3 protein is CASSQRTSSYEQYF. The CDR3 coding sequence is TGCGCCAGCAGCCAGCGCACTAGCTCCTACGAGCAGTACTTC.

This sequence joins TRBV4-1 and TRBJ1-1; TRBD1 is a possible D gene (6 bases). CDR1 and CDR2 from the germline V gene are MGHRA and YSYEKL. Trimming cost V 3 bases and J 6 bases, with 8 bases left between them. The CDR3 consists of 12 residues. CDR3 loop: CASSQGASEAFF. In nucleotides, the CDR3 is TGCGCCAGCAGCCAGGGGGCGTCTGAAGCTTTCTTT.

This chain joins TRBV6-5 and TRBJ2-5; 8 bases line up with TRBD1. The germline V gene encodes CDR1 MNHEY and CDR2 SVGAGI. The CDR3 loop spans 15 amino acids. V dropped 6 bases and J dropped 5; count of bases not matched to a gene: 11. The DNA for the CDR3 is TGTGCCAGCAGACCGCCGGGACAGGATGGCGAGACCCAGTACTTC. Protein product: CASRPPGQDGETQYF.

The J gene is TRBJ2-2, the V gene TRBV10-1; TRBD1 might be the D (5 bases). V dropped 2 bases and J dropped 5 bases, with 6 bases sitting between them. Germline V gives CDR1 WNHNN, CDR2 SYGVQD (reference sequence). The CDR3 runs 13 residues. The CDR3 loop is CASSEDSTGELFF. DNA of the CDR3: TGCGCCAGCAGTGAGGACAGTACCGGGGAGCTGTTTTTT.

This clone appeared a single time. The CDR3 spells CATLAADTQYF. The CDR3 bases are TGTGCCACCCTAGCGGCAGATACGCAGTATTTT. The rearrangement joins TRBV28 to TRBJ2-3; TRBD2 agrees at 7 bases. The length of the CDR3 is 11 residues. CDR1 is MDHEN and CDR2 is SYDVKM in the germline V gene. The junction had 2 bases not matched to a gene; V was cut back by 10 bases and J by 4 bases.